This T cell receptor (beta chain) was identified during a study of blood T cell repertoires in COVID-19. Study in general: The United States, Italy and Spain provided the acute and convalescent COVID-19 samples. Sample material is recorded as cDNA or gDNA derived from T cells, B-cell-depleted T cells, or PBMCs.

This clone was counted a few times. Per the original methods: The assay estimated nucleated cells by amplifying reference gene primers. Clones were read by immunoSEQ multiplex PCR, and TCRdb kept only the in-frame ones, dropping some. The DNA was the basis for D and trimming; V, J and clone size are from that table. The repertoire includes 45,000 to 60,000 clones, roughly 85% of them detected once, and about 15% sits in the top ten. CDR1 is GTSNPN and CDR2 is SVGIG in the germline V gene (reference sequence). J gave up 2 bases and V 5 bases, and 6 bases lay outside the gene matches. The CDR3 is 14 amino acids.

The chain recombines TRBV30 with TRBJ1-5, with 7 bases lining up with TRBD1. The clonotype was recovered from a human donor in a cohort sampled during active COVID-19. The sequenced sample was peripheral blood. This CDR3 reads CAWSQGGGNQPQHF. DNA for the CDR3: TGTGCCTGGTCTCAGGGGGGTGGCAATCAGCCCCAGCATTTT.